This section outlines one TCR beta chain sequence together with its context. One end of the junction fails to match germline, which may point to a read error. MiXCR, run by TCRdb on the 5' RACE reads, gives a single entry per CDR3 protein. The sample has about 250,000 distinct CDR3 sequences, about 10% seen once. This sample was taken from a study of CD8 T cells in ankylosing spondylitis. The CDR3 has 14 amino acids. Germline V gives CDR1 SNHLY, CDR2 FYNNEI. Material for sequencing was blood, either unsorted or a sorted T cell fraction (not recorded which). The rearrangement uses TRBV2 and TRBJ1-5, with D maybe TRBD1 (5 bases). This sequence was found in a male donor with ankylosing spondylitis or in good health (not recorded which). The CDR3 nucleotides are TGTGCCGGCAGTGAAGCCTCTCAGGGTTCCCTACGGCATTTT. Its translation is CAGSEASQGSLRHF.